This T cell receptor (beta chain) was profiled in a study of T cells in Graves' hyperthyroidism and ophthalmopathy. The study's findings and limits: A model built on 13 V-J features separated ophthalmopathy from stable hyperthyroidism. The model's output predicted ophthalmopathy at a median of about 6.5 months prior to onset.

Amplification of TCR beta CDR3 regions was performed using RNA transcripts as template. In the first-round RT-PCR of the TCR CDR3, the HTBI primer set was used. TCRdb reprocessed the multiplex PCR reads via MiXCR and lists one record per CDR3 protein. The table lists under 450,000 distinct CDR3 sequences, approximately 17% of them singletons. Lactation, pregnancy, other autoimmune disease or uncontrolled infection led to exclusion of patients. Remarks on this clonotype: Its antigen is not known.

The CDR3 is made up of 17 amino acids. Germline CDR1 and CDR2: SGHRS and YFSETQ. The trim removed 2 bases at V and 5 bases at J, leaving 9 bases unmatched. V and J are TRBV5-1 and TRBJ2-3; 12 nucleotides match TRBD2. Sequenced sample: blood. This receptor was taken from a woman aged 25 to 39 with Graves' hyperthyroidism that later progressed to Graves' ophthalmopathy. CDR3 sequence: CASSLTLAGGPQDTQYF. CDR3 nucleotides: TGCGCCAGCAGCTTAACTCTAGCGGGAGGGCCTCAAGATACGCAGTATTTT.